In this sample, the clone carrying this TCR beta chain turned up a few times. Its antigen is as yet unknown. Investigators prepared the TCR beta libraries by applying iRepertoire HTBI primers and Arm-PCR of CDR3 regions. Using its own MiXCR run on the multiplex PCR reads, TCRdb lists one record per CDR3 protein. The sample gives roughly 420,000 distinct CDR3 sequences, around 13% of which show up once; approximately 17% is in the top ten. This sample is part of a study of regulatory T cells in long-lasting Graves disease. Study-wide results and caveats: It was peripheral blood alone, not thyroid tissue, that was studied.

The CDR3 runs 15 residues. V lost 6 bases to trimming and J lost 2 bases, with 17 bases between them. Germline CDR1 reads SQVTM; CDR2 reads ANQGSEA. Time point here: newly diagnosed GD, antithyroid drugs for less than 3 months. After RNA was extracted from PBMCs, the TCR library was made from it. This sample also appeared in a second study, on T cells in Graves' hyperthyroidism and ophthalmopathy.

V gene TRBV29-1 combines with J gene TRBJ2-1; D may be TRBD1 (6 bases). The TCR was taken from a woman between 45 and 60 years old with Graves disease. The sequencing used peripheral blood mononuclear cells (PBMCs), collected at new diagnosis, from a patient treated with antithyroid drugs. The CDR3 region is CSVRPQGLAYNEQFF. In DNA, the CDR3 is TGCAGCGTCCGACCACAGGGTCTTGCCTACAATGAGCAGTTCTTC.